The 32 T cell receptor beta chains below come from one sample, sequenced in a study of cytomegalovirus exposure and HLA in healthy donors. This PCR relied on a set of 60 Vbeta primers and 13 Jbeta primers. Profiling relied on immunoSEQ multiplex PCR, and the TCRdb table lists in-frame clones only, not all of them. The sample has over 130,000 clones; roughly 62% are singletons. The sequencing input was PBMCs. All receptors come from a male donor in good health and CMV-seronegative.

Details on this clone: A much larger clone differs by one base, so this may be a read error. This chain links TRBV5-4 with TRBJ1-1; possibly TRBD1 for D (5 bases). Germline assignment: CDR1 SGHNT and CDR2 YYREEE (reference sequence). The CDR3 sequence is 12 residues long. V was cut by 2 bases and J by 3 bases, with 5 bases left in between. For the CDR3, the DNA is TGTGCCAGCAGCTTCAGGGACACTGAAGCTTTCTTT. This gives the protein CASSFRDTEAFF.

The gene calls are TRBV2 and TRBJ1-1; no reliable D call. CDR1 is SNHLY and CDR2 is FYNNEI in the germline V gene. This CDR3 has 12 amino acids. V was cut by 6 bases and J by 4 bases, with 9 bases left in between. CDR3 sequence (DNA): TGTGCCAGCAGCCTCCGGGTCACTGAAGCTTTCTTT. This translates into CASSLRVTEAFF.

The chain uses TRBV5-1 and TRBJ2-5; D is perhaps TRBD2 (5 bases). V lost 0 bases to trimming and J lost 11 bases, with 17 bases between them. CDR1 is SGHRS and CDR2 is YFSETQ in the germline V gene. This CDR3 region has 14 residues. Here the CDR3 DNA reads TGCGCCAGCAGCTTGGAAGGCAGGTTTGGGGAGCAGTACTTC. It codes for CASSLEGRFGEQYF.

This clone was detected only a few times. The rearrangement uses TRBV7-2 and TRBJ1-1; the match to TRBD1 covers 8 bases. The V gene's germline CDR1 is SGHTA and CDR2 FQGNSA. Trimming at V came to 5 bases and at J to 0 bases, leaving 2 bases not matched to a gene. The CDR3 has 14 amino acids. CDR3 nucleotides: TGTGCCAGCAGCCCGGACAGGGTGAACACTGAAGCTTTCTTT. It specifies CASSPDRVNTEAFF.

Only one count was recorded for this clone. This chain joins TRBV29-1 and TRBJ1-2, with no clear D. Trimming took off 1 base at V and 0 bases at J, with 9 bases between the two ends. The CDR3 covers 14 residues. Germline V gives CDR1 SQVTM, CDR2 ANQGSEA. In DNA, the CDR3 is TGCAGCGTTGAAGGCAGGTCTTCTAACTATGGCTACACCTTC. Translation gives CSVEGRSSNYGYTF. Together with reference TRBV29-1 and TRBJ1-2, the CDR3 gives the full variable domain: SAVISQKPSRDICQRGTSLTIQCQVDSQVTMMFWYRQQPGQSLTLIATANQGSEATYESGFVIDKFPISRPNLTFSTLTVSNMSPEDSSIYLCSVEGRSSNYGYTFGSGTRLTVV.

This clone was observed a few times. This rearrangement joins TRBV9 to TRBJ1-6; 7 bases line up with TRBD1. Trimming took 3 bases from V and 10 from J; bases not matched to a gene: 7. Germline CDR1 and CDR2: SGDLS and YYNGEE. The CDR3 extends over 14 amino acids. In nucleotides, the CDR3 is TGTGCCAGCAGCGACCAGGGGGGAGAATCACCCCTCCACTTT. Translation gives CASSDQGGESPLHF.

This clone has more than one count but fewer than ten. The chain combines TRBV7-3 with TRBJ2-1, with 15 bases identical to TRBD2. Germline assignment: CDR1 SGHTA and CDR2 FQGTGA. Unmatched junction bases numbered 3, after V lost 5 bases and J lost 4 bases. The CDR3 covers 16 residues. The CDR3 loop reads CASSTGLAGGYNEQFF. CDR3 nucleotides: TGTGCCAGCAGCACGGGACTAGCGGGGGGTTACAATGAGCAGTTCTTC.

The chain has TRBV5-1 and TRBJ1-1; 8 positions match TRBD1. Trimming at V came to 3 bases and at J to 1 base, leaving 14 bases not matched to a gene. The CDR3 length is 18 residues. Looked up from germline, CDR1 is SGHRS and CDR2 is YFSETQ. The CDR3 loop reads CASSSAVNRGVTNTEAFF. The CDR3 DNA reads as TGCGCCAGCAGCTCTGCCGTAAACAGGGGGGTAACGAACACTGAAGCTTTCTTT.

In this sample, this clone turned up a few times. CDR3 in DNA: TGTGCCAGCAGTCCCTTACTAGCGGGGAGCACAGATACGCAGTATTTT. The encoded protein is CASSPLLAGSTDTQYF. The chain carries TRBV6-6 and TRBJ2-3, with 10 bases fitting TRBD2. Germline lookup yields CDR1 MNHNY and CDR2 SVGAGI (reference sequence). V trimming: 5 bases; J trimming: 0 bases; junction bases outside the gene matches: 5. This CDR3 has 16 residues.

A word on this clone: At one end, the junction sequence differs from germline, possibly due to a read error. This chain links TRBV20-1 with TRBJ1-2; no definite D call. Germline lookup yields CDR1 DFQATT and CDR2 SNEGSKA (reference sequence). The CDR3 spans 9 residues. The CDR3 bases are TGCAGTGCCTACGGGTCCACCGTCTTC. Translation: CSAYGSTVF.

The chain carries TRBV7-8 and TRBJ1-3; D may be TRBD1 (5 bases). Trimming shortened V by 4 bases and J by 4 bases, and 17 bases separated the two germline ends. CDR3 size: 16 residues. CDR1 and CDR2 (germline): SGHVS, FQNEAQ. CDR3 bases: TGTGCCAGCAGCTCCGACAGAGTCAAAGCCGGAAACACCATATATTTT. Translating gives CASSSDRVKAGNTIYF.

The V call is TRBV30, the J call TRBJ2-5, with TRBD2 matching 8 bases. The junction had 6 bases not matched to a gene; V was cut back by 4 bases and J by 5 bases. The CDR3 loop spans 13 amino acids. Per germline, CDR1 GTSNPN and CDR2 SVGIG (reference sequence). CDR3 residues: CAWNEVAGETQYF. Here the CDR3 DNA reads TGTGCCTGGAACGAAGTAGCGGGGGAGACCCAGTACTTC.

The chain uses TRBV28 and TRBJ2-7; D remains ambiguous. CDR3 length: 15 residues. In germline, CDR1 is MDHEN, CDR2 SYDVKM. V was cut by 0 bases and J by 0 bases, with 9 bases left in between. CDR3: CASSLWSASSYEQYF. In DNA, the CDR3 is TGTGCCAGCAGTTTATGGTCTGCTAGCTCCTACGAGCAGTACTTC.

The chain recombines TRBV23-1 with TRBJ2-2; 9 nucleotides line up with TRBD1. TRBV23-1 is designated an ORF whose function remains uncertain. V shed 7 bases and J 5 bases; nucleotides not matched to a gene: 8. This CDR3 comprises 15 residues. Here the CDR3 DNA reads TGCGCCAGCACCCAGGACAGGGGAAGGACCGGGGAGCTGTTTTTT. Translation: CASTQDRGRTGELFF.

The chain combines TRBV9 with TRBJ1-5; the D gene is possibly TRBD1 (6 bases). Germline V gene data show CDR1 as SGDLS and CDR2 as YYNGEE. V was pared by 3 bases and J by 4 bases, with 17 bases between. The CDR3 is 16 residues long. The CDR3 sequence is CASSAGGGSGNQPQHF. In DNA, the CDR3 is TGTGCCAGCAGCGCGGGGGGGGGCAGTGGTAATCAGCCCCAGCATTTT.

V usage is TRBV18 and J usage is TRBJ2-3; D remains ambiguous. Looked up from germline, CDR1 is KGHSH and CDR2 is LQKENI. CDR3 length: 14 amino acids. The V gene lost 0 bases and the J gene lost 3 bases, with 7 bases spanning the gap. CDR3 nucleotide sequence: TGTGCCAGCTCACCACCAACCCGGACAGATACGCAGTATTTT. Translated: CASSPPTRTDTQYF.

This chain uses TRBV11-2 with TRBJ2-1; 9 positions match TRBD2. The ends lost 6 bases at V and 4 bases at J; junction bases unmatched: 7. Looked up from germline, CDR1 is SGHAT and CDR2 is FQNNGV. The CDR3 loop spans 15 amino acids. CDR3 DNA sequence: TGTGCCAGCAGTAGGGCTAGCGGGGTTTACAATGAGCAGTTCTTC. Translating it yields CASSRASGVYNEQFF.

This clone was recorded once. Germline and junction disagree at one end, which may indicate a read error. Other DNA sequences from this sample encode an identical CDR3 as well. This chain's CDR3 is CAISEGADRGNQPQHF. The CDR3 DNA is TGCGCCATCAGTGAGGGGGCGGACAGGGGCAATCAGCCCCAGCATTTT. The chain has TRBV10-3 and TRBJ1-5; 8 bases line up with TRBD1. The CDR3 has 16 amino acids. CDR1 and CDR2 from the germline V gene are ENHRY and SYGVKD.

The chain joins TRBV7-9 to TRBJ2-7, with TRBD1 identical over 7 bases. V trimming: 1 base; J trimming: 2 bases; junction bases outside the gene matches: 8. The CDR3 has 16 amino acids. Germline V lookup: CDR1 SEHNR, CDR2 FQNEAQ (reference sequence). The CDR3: CASSLGSGTVTYEQYF. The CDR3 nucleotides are TGTGCCAGCAGCTTAGGGTCCGGGACAGTCACCTACGAGCAGTACTTC.

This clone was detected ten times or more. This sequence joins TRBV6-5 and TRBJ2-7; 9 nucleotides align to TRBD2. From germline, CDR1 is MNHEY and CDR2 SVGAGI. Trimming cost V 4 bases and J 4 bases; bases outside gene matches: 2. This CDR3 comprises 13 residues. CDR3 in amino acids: CASSSSGEYEQYF. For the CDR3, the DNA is TGTGCCAGCAGTTCTAGCGGGGAATACGAGCAGTACTTC.

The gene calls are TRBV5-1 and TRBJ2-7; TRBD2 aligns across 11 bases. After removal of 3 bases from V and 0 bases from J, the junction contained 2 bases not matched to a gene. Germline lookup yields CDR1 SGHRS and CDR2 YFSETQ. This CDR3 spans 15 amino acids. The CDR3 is CASSSLAGDSYEQYF. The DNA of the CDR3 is TGCGCCAGCAGCTCACTAGCGGGGGACTCCTACGAGCAGTACTTC.

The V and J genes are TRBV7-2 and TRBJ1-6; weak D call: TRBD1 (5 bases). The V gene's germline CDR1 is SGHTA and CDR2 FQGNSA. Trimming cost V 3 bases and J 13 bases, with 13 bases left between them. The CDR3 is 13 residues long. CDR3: CASSLIRGSPLHF. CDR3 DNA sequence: TGTGCCAGCAGCTTGATAAGGGGCTCTCCCCTCCACTTT.

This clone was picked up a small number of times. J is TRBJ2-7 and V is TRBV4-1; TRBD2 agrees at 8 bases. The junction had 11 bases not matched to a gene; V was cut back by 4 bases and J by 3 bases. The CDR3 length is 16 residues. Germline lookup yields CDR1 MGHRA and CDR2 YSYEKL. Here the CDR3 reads CASSPNLGGGRYEQYF. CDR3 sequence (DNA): TGCGCCAGCAGCCCAAATCTCGGGGGGGGCCGCTACGAGCAGTACTTC.

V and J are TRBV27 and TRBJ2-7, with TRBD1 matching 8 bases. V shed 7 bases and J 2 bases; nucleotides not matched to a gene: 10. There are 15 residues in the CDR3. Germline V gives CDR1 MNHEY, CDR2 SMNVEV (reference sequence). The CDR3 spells CASNNLGTGAYEQYF. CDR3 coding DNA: TGTGCCAGCAATAACCTAGGGACAGGCGCCTACGAGCAGTACTTC.

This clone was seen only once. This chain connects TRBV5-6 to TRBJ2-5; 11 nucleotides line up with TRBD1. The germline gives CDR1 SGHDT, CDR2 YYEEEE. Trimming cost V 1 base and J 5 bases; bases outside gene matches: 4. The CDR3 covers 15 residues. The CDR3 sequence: CASSLPGTGGETQYF. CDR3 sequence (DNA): TGTGCCAGCAGCTTGCCAGGGACAGGGGGGGAGACCCAGTACTTC.

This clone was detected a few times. The CDR3, as DNA: TGTGCCAGCAGTCGCGACAGGGGCACCGGGGAGCTGTTTTTT. Translated: CASSRDRGTGELFF. The genes are TRBV2 and TRBJ2-2; 8 bases are a match to TRBD1. CDR1 is SNHLY and CDR2 is FYNNEI in the germline V gene. This CDR3 is built from 14 residues. Losses at the gene ends were 5 bases for V and 4 bases for J; bases not matched to a gene: 3.

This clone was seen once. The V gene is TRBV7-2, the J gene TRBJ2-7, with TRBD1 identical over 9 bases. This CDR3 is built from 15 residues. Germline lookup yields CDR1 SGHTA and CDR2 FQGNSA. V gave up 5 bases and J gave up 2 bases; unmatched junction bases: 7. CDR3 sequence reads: CASSLGQGIPYEQYF. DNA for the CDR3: TGTGCCAGCAGCCTTGGACAGGGGATCCCCTACGAGCAGTACTTC.

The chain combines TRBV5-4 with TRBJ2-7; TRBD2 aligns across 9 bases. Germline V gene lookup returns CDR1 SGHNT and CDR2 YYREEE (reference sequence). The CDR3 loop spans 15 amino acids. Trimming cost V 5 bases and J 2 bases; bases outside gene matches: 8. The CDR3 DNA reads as TGTGCCAGCAGTGGGGGGCGACTAGCGGCCTACGAGCAGTACTTC. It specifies CASSGGRLAAYEQYF.

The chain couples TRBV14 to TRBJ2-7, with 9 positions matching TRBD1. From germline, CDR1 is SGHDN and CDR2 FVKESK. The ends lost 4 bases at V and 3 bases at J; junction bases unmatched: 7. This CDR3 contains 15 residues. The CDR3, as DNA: TGTGCCAGCAGCCCCGGGACAGGGAAGGGCTACGAGCAGTACTTC. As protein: CASSPGTGKGYEQYF.

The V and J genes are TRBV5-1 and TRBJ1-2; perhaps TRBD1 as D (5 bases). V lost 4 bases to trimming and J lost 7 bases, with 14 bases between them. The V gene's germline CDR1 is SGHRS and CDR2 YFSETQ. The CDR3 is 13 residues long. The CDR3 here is CASSPTGEGGYTF. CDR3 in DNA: TGCGCCAGCAGCCCTACGGGGGAGGGTGGCTACACCTTC.

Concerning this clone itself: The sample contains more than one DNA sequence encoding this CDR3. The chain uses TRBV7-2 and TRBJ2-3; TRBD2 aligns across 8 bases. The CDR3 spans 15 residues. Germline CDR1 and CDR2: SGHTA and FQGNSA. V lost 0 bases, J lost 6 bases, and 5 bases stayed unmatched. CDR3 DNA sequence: TGTGCCAGCAGCTTAGCGCGGGGGGCCACGGATACGCAGTATTTT. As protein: CASSLARGATDTQYF.

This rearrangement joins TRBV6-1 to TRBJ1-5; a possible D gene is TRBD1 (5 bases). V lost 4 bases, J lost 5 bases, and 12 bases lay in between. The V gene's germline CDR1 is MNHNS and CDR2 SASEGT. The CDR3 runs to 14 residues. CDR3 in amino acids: CASSGQGGDQPQHF. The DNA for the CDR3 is TGTGCCAGCAGTGGTCAGGGTGGGGATCAGCCCCAGCATTTT.